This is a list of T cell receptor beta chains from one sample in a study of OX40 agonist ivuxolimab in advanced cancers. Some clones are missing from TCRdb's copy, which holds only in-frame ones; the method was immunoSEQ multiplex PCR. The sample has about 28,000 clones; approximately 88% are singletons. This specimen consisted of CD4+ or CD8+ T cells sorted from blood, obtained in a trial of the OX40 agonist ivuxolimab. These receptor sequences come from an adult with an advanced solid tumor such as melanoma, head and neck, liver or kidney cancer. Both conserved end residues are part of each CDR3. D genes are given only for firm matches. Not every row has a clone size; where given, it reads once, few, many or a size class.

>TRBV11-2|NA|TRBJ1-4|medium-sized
TGTGCCAGCAGCTCCATACCGCCCGCCCTTGCAACTAATGAAAAACTGTTTTTT
CASSSIPPALATNEKLFF
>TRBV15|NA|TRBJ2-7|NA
TGTGCCACCAGCAGAGATAAGGCCGGGGAGGACGAGCAGTACTTC
CATSRDKAGEDEQYF
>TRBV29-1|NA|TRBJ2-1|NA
TGCAGCGTTGTGGGGTCCTACAATGAGCAGTTCTTC
CSVVGSYNEQFF
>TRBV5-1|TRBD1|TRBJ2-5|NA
TGCGCCAGCAGCCCCGGGACAGGGGATGCGGAGACCCAGTACTTC
CASSPGTGDAETQYF
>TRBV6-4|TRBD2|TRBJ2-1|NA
TGTGCCAGCAGTGACTCAGCGGGGGGCCCAAGTAATGAGCAGTTCTTC
CASSDSAGGPSNEQFF
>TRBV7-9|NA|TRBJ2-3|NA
TGTGCCAGCAGCTCGCCGGCTTCCTACACAGATACGCAGTATTTT
CASSSPASYTDTQYF
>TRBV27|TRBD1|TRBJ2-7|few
TGTGCCAGCAGTTCCAGGACAGGGGTCGAGCAGTACTTC
CASSSRTGVEQYF
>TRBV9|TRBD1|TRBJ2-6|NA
TGTGCCAGCAGCGTAGCAGGGGGCCCTGGGGCCAACGTCCTGACTTTC
CASSVAGGPGANVLTF
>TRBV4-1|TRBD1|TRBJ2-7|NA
TGCGCCAGCAGCCAAGTTGGCAGGGGGTTCTACGAGCAGTACTTC
CASSQVGRGFYEQYF
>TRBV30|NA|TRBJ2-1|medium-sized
TGTGCCTGGAGTTTGGGACAGCAGTTCTTC
CAWSLGQQFF
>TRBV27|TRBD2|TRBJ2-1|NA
TGTGCCAGCACTCCCGGGACTAGCGGGTACAATGAGCAGTTCTTC
CASTPGTSGYNEQFF